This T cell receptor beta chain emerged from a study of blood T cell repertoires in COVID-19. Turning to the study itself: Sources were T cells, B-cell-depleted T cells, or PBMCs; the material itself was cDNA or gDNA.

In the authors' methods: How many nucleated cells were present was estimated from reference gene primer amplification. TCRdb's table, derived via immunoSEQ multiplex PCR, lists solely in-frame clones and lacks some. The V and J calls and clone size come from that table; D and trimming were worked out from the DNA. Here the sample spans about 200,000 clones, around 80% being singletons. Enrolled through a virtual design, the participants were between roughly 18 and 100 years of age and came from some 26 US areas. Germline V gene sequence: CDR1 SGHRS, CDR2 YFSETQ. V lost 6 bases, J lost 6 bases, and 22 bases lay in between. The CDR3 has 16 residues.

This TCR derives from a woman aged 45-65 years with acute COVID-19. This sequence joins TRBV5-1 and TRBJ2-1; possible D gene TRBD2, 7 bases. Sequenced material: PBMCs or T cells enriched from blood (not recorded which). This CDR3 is CASTHIPGGDFNEQFF. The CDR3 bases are TGCGCCAGCACCCATATTCCGGGGGGCGATTTCAATGAGCAGTTCTTC.